The 32 T cell receptor beta chains reported below all come from one sample, sequenced in a study of read filtering for tumor transcriptome and immune sequencing. This library used roughly 430 ng RNA and molecular barcoded adaptors spanning alpha/delta and beta/gamma chains. TCRdb independently ran MiXCR on the reads; one entry per CDR3 protein. The table lists about 24,000 distinct CDR3 sequences, 20% to 25% of them singletons. The sequenced material came from a population of CD138-negative cells sorted from bone marrow. The receptors shown here come from a donor over 35 with multiple myeloma.

In regard to this clonotype: This likely traces to a read error, being one base from a far larger clone. The V call is TRBV7-6, the J call TRBJ1-4; D is possibly TRBD1 (6 bases). From germline, CDR1 is SGHVS and CDR2 FNYEAQ. The CDR3 runs 15 residues. CDR3 residues: CASSFSGGAKDTHYF. CDR3 DNA sequence: TGTGCCAGCAGCTTTAGCGGGGGGGCCAAAGATACGCATTATTTT.

The J gene is TRBJ2-3, the V gene TRBV6-5; perhaps TRBD2 as D (6 bases). This CDR3 has 13 residues. Trimming pared 10 bases from V and 4 bases from J, leaving 15 bases between. Germline assignment: CDR1 MNHEY and CDR2 SVGAGI. CDR3 region: CATFTGVADTQYF. In DNA, the CDR3 is TGTGCCACCTTCACGGGGGTCGCAGATACGCAGTATTTT.

This clonotype was observed a few times. The V and J genes are TRBV19 and TRBJ2-7; D is unclear. The ends were cut back, 5 bases at V and 0 bases at J, with 14 bases in the middle. The length of the CDR3 is 15 residues. CDR1 and CDR2 (germline): LNHDA, SQIVND (reference sequence). DNA of the CDR3: TGTGCCAGTAGTGCTCTCTCCGGAAACTCCTACGAGCAGTACTTC. It codes for CASSALSGNSYEQYF.

CDR3 amino acids: CASSSTISNQPQHF. In nucleotides, the CDR3 is TGTGCCAGCAGCTCCACTATTAGCAATCAGCCCCAGCATTTT. The chain joins TRBV7-8 to TRBJ1-5; D is undetermined. This CDR3 comprises 14 residues. Trimming took 4 bases from V and 0 from J, leaving 7 bases between them. Germline V gene lookup returns CDR1 SGHVS and CDR2 FQNEAQ. Drawing the rest from reference TRBV7-8 and TRBJ1-5, the complete variable domain is GAGVSQSPRYKVAKRGQDVALRCDPISGHVSLFWYQQALGQGPEFLTYFQNEAQLDKSGLPSDRFFAERPEGSVSTLKIQRTQQEDSAVYLCASSSTISNQPQHFGDGTRLSIL.

Only a few counts were recorded for this clonotype. The chain has TRBV29-1 and TRBJ2-7; TRBD1 matches at 9 bases. This CDR3 is built from 12 residues. After removal of 7 bases from V and 5 bases from J, the junction contained 6 bases not matched to a gene. Per germline, CDR1 SQVTM and CDR2 ANQGSEA. In nucleotides, the CDR3 is TGCAGCGCTGCGAGGACAGGGGACGAGCAGTACTTC. This codes for CSAARTGDEQYF.

This clonotype was counted a single time. Since a much larger clone is just one base distant, this may be a read error. The CDR3 sequence is CASSLSGDTQYF. CDR3 nucleotide sequence: TGTGCCAGCAGTTTGTCCGGAGATACGCAGTATTTT. The chain uses TRBV12-3 or TRBV12-4 and TRBJ2-3; the D is unclear. This CDR3 comprises 12 residues. Trimming removed 3 bases from V and 5 bases from J, with 6 bases in between.

This clonotype was observed many times. This chain connects TRBV20-1 to TRBJ2-5; D may be TRBD2 (6 bases). Germline V gene lookup returns CDR1 DFQATT and CDR2 SNEGSKA (reference sequence). The CDR3 consists of 15 residues. Trimming removed 4 bases at V and 3 bases at J, with 18 bases between. For the CDR3, the DNA is TGCAGTGCTACAGTTCGGGACTCTTTTAAAGAGACCCAGTACTTC. Amino acid sequence: CSATVRDSFKETQYF.

The table lists this clonotype with many counts. It is likely a read error, because the conserved phenylalanine at the end of the CDR3 is missing. V is TRBV14 and J is TRBJ2-7; unclear D gene. Trimming left V 4 bases short and J 0 bases short, with 10 bases between. CDR3 length: 14 amino acids. The germline V gene has CDR1 SGHDN and CDR2 FVKESK. The CDR3 region has the DNA TGTGCCAGCAGCCTACGGGCAAGCTCCTACGAGCAGTACTCC. Residues: CASSLRASSYEQYS.

This clonotype came up many times. The genes are TRBV11-2 and TRBJ2-1; D may be TRBD2 (6 bases). Trimming removed 7 bases from V and 2 bases from J, with 15 bases in between. The CDR3 totals 15 residues. Germline-derived CDR1 and CDR2 are SGHAT and FQNNGV. The CDR3 reads CASNPAGPAYNEQFF. The CDR3 DNA sequence: TGTGCCAGCAACCCTGCGGGGCCTGCCTACAATGAGCAGTTCTTC.

This clonotype was recorded at least ten times. The chain recombines TRBV27 with TRBJ1-2, with D possibly matching TRBD1 (6 bases). CDR1 and CDR2 from the germline V gene are MNHEY and SMNVEV (reference sequence). The CDR3 sequence is 13 residues long. Trimming took 7 bases from V and 5 from J, leaving 14 bases between them. The CDR3 spells CASTQGGRYGYTF. The CDR3 DNA follows: TGTGCCAGCACCCAAGGGGGACGGTATGGCTACACCTTC.

In regard to this clonotype: A much larger clonotype is one base distant, so this may be a read error. V gene TRBV2 combines with J gene TRBJ2-1; D remains unclear. CDR3 length equals 13 residues. Germline V CDR1 and CDR2: SNHLY, FYNNEI. The CDR3 DNA reads as TGTGCCAGCAGAGTACAGACCTACAATGAGCGGTTCTTC. Amino acids: CASRVQTYNERFF.

This clonotype is labeled as medium-sized. The J gene is TRBJ1-2, the V gene TRBV4-2; 7 bases match TRBD1. CDR3 size: 14 residues. Germline V gives CDR1 LGHNA, CDR2 YNFKEQ. The trim removed 1 base at V and 2 bases at J, leaving 1 base unmatched. The CDR3 bases are TGTGCCAGCAGCCAAGCAGGGGGGAACTATGGCTACACCTTC. The encoded protein is CASSQAGGNYGYTF.

In its sample, this clonotype was seen a few times. The chain employs TRBV6-2 or TRBV6-3 and TRBJ2-2; tentatively, D is TRBD2 (5 bases). Trimming took 6 bases from V and 1 from J, leaving 9 bases between them. This CDR3 spans 14 amino acids. The germline CDR1 and CDR2 sequences are MNHEY and SVGEGT. The CDR3 loop is CASSRRENTGELFF. The DNA for the CDR3 is TGTGCCAGCAGCCGCCGGGAGAACACCGGGGAGCTGTTTTTT.

This clonotype was seen ten or more times. This chain joins TRBV7-8 and TRBJ2-3, with 10 positions matching TRBD2. With 5 bases clipped from V and 4 bases from J, the junction kept 6 bases outside the gene matches. Germline V gene lookup returns CDR1 SGHVS and CDR2 FQNEAQ. This CDR3 contains 15 residues. The CDR3 loop is CASSNSGGQADTQYF. CDR3 in DNA: TGTGCCAGCAGCAATAGCGGGGGGCAGGCAGATACGCAGTATTTT.

This clonotype was found many times. The chain links TRBV6-1 to TRBJ2-1; TRBD2 matches 13 bases. J lost 4 bases, V lost 5 bases, and 5 bases had no gene match. Germline CDR1 and CDR2: MNHNS and SASEGT. The CDR3 extends over 16 amino acids. The CDR3 coding sequence is TGTGCCAGCAGTTGGCCGGGACTAGCGGGATACAATGAGCAGTTCTTC. This codes for CASSWPGLAGYNEQFF.

The chain combines TRBV7-9 with TRBJ1-1; D gene unclear. Germline V gives CDR1 SEHNR, CDR2 FQNEAQ (reference sequence). This CDR3 comprises 13 residues. V lost 4 bases, J lost 1 base, and 7 bases lay in between. The CDR3 DNA is TGTGCCAGCAGCTCGAACAGGAACACTGAAGCTTTCTTT. Its translation is CASSSNRNTEAFF.

This clonotype was counted many times. CDR3: CSTKGQPINNEQFF. The CDR3 nucleotides are TGCAGTACTAAGGGACAGCCGATAAACAATGAGCAGTTCTTC. This chain links TRBV20-1 with TRBJ2-1, with 7 bases fitting TRBD1. CDR1 is DFQATT and CDR2 is SNEGSKA in the germline V gene (reference sequence). The CDR3 extends over 14 amino acids. V was pared by 8 bases and J by 5 bases, with 12 bases of the junction left unmatched.

Judged by abundance, this clonotype is medium-sized. The chain couples TRBV7-3 to TRBJ2-3; no reliable D call. Germline assignment: CDR1 SGHTA and CDR2 FQGTGA. V lost 5 bases and J lost 5, with 11 bases in between. The CDR3 extends over 13 amino acids. CDR3: CASSAFQGDTQYF. CDR3 sequence (DNA): TGTGCCAGCAGCGCCTTCCAAGGAGATACGCAGTATTTT.

This clonotype was seen at least ten times. This chain uses TRBV6-1 with TRBJ2-1; 10 bases agree with TRBD1. The CDR3 is 16 residues long. The germline V gene has CDR1 MNHNS and CDR2 SASEGT. Trimming cost V 4 bases and J 4 bases; bases outside gene matches: 7. The CDR3 DNA follows: TGTGCCAGCAGTGGGCTACCGGGACAGGGGTACAATGAGCAGTTCTTC. Encoded protein: CASSGLPGQGYNEQFF.

This clonotype was detected a few times. V gene TRBV10-3 combines with J gene TRBJ1-1, with D hard to call. CDR3 length: 15 amino acids. V lost 0 bases and J lost 0, with 8 bases in between. CDR1 is ENHRY and CDR2 is SYGVKD in the germline V gene. The CDR3 DNA sequence: TGTGCCATCAGTGAGTCAGGCGGACTGAACACTGAAGCTTTCTTT. It is translated as CAISESGGLNTEAFF.

Of note for this clonotype: A read error may explain this, as a much larger clone is one base away. The chain employs TRBV14 and TRBJ2-1; TRBD1 might be the D (5 bases). CDR1 and CDR2 from the germline V gene are SGHDN and FVKESK. The length of the CDR3 is 12 residues. The CDR3 spells CASSPQGVERFF. In nucleotides, the CDR3 is TGTGCCAGCAGCCCTCAAGGGGTTGAGCGGTTCTTC.

This clonotype was recorded at least ten times. The V and J genes are TRBV20-1 and TRBJ2-7; possible D gene TRBD1, 6 bases. V lost 5 bases to trimming and J lost 5 bases, with 13 bases between them. Germline V gene sequence: CDR1 DFQATT, CDR2 SNEGSKA (reference sequence). The CDR3 loop spans 12 amino acids. As DNA, the CDR3 is TGCAGTGCTCTCCAGGGGATCCACGAGCAGTACTTC. Translation gives CSALQGIHEQYF.

The table lists this clonotype with many counts. This chain links TRBV11-2 with TRBJ2-3; possibly TRBD2 for D (6 bases). V was shortened by 8 bases and J by 5 bases, with 14 bases between the two germline ends. Germline V lookup: CDR1 SGHAT, CDR2 FQNNGV. The length of the CDR3 is 13 residues. CDR3 DNA: TGTGCCAGCCGGAGGAGGGCTGTAGATACGCAGTATTTT. As protein: CASRRRAVDTQYF.

This clonotype was detected many times. This may come from a read error, since a much larger clone is one base off. This chain uses TRBV6-5 with TRBJ2-1, with TRBD1 matching over 11 bases. This CDR3 region has 16 residues. The germline V gene encodes CDR1 MNHEY and CDR2 SVGAGI. The CDR3 loop reads CASSPRTGGSYNGQFF. The CDR3 nucleotides are TGTGCCAGCAGTCCACGGACAGGGGGCTCCTACAATGGGCAGTTCTTC.

This clonotype was counted ten times or more. J is TRBJ1-5 and V is TRBV28; a weak D match, TRBD1 (5 bases). The CDR3 has 15 amino acids. Germline V gene sequence: CDR1 MDHEN, CDR2 SYDVKM. V was clipped by 4 bases and J by 5 bases, with 15 bases between them. Here the CDR3 DNA reads TGTGCCAGCAGTTCGGGCGGGGAAGGGGATCAGCCCCAGCATTTT. This encodes CASSSGGEGDQPQHF. Complete variable domain (other parts from reference TRBV28 and TRBJ1-5): DVKVTQSSRYLVKRTGEKVFLECVQDMDHENMFWYRQDPGLGLRLIYFSYDVKMKEKGDIPEGYSVSREKKERFSLILESASTNQTSMYLCASSSGGEGDQPQHFGDGTRLSIL.

Concerning this clonotype itself: A much bigger clone sits one base away, suggesting this may be a read error. The chain combines TRBV5-1 with TRBJ2-2; 7 bases are a match to TRBD1. The CDR3 extends over 14 amino acids. Germline CDR1 is SGHRS and CDR2 is YFSETQ. This CDR3 reads CASSLRQGTGELSF. DNA for the CDR3: TGCGCCAGCAGCCTCCGACAGGGCACCGGGGAGCTGTCTTTT.

As concerns this clonotype: A single base is all that separates this from a far larger clone, so a read error is likely. The chain carries TRBV7-2 and TRBJ2-1, with D possibly being TRBD1 (5 bases). Judging by the DNA end, TRBJ2-7 fits better; the J call may be wrong. The germline V gene encodes CDR1 SGHTA and CDR2 FQGNSA. CDR3 length: 17 residues. For the CDR3, the DNA is TGTGCCAGCAGCCCCTCAGGGCAGGGATTCTCCTACAATGAGCAGTACTTC. Protein: CASSPSGQGFSYNEQYF.

As regards this clonotype: A much larger clone differs from this one at a single base, so this may be a read error. The CDR3 spells CVSSFRVVTEAFF. The DNA of the CDR3 is TGTGTCAGCAGCTTCAGGGTGGTCACTGAAGCTTTCTTT. V is TRBV7-8 and J is TRBJ1-1; perhaps TRBD1 as D (5 bases). Germline V gene sequence: CDR1 SGHVS, CDR2 FQNEAQ. This CDR3 contains 13 residues.

Worth noting for this clonotype: A much larger clone is a single base away; this may be a read error. This chain uses TRBV11-2 with TRBJ2-3, with 7 bases that match TRBD2. Trimming cost V 5 bases and J 14 bases; bases outside gene matches: 10. CDR1 is SGHAT and CDR2 is FQNNGV in the germline V gene. CDR3 length: 12 residues. The DNA for the CDR3 is TGTGCCAGCAGCCCCGGACTAGGGTTCCGGTATTTT. This sequence encodes CASSPGLGFRYF.

In this sample, this clonotype turned up many times. The rearrangement uses TRBV7-8 and TRBJ2-1; D unresolved. CDR3 length: 15 amino acids. V was cut by 1 base and J by 0 bases, with 7 bases left in between. CDR1 and CDR2 (germline): SGHVS, FQNEAQ. This chain's CDR3 is CASSLGDISYNEQFF. CDR3 DNA sequence: TGTGCCAGCAGCTTAGGAGATATCTCCTACAATGAGCAGTTCTTC.

This clonotype was seen many times. The genes are TRBV6-5 and TRBJ2-5; TRBD1 is a possible D gene (6 bases). This CDR3 has 13 residues. Germline V gene lookup returns CDR1 MNHEY and CDR2 SVGAGI. Between the trimmed V and J ends, which lost 6 bases and 5 bases, there was a span of 13 bases. The chain's CDR3 is CASRTQGRETQYF. In nucleotides, the CDR3 is TGTGCCAGCAGGACACAGGGTAGGGAGACCCAGTACTTC.

This clonotype has at least ten counts. The chain carries TRBV7-9 and TRBJ2-3; D uncertain. CDR3 length equals 15 residues. With 1 base removed from V and 1 base from J, the gap between germline ends came to 9 bases. Germline CDR1 SEHNR, CDR2 FQNEAQ (reference sequence). In DNA, the CDR3 is TGTGCCAGCAGCTTAGTTTCAGTTCGCACAGATACGCAGTATTTT. This gives the protein CASSLVSVRTDTQYF.